This T cell receptor beta chain was recorded in a study of T-cell reconstitution after alpha-beta-depleted transplantation in children. Preparation of the TCRbeta library was carried out with unique molecular identifiers. MiXCR, applied by TCRdb to the PCR reads, yields one record per CDR3 protein. The sample has approximately 510,000 distinct CDR3 sequences; approximately 16% are singletons. This TCR derives from a human donor who donated a stem cell graft to a child with acute lymphoblastic leukemia. Specimen: PBMCs from the stem cell graft donor, collected from the stem cell graft.

Here the CDR3 DNA reads TGTGCCAGTAGTATTGGGGGACAGGCCCTGGGGGGGCCCCAGCATTTT. Amino acids: CASSIGGQALGGPQHF. V is TRBV19 and J is TRBJ1-5; TRBD1 agrees at 8 bases. The germline V gene has CDR1 LNHDA and CDR2 SQIVND (reference sequence). With V trimmed by 3 bases and J by 9 bases, 13 bases remained unmatched. CDR3 size: 16 residues.